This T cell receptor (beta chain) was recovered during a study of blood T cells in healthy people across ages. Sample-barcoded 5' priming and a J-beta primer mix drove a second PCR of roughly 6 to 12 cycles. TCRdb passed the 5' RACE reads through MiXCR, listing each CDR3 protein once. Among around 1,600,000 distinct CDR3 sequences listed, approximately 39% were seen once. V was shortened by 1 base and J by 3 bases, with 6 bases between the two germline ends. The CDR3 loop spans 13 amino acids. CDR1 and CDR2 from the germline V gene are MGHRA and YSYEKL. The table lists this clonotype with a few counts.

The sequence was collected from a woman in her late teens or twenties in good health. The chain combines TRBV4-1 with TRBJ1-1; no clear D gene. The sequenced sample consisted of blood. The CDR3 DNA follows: TGCGCCAGCAGCCAAGTTACTCACACTGAAGCTTTCTTT. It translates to CASSQVTHTEAFF.